This TCR beta chain originates from a study of spatial heterogeneity in lung cancer. The study, taken as a whole, reports: Mutation counts in tumors were tracked by counts of expanded intratumoral alpha and beta TCRs.

This clonotype has at least ten counts. Its target is unknown. Time point defined: sample taken at primary tumor resection. A single record per CDR3 protein comes from TCRdb applying MiXCR to the 5' RACE reads. The repertoire holds approximately 12,000 distinct CDR3 sequences, roughly 12% seen once, with 9.5% to 15% in the top ten. J gave up 6 bases and V 6 bases, and 7 bases lay outside the gene matches. The germline gives CDR1 DFQATT, CDR2 SNEGSKA (reference sequence). This CDR3 is 14 amino acids long. The source material was lung tumor tissue, sampled at surgery. The receptor was derived from a female donor with early-stage non-small cell lung cancer. The gene calls are TRBV20-1 and TRBJ2-3, with 12 bases matching TRBD2. The CDR3 reads CSAGLAGLSDTQYF. The CDR3 nucleotides read TGCAGTGCCGGACTAGCGGGACTAAGCGATACGCAGTATTTT.